A selection of T cell receptor beta chains follows, all from one sample in a study of T cell repertoires in cytomegalovirus infection. MiXCR, run by TCRdb on the reads, gives a single entry per CDR3 protein. Altogether some 310,000 distinct CDR3 sequences are present, approximately 25% being singletons, with the ten largest covering about an eighth. These TCRs are of unknown antigen specificity. Sequencing was performed on cultured PBMCs, taken from culture after CMV antigen stimulation. These receptors were taken from a human donor in good health (CMV status not recorded). Some clones in this sample may be carry-over from other donors' samples. Each CDR3 is given with its conserved first and last residue. D genes are given only for firm matches. Part of the rows lack a size; the others show once, few, many or a class for expanded clones.

clone_size,j_call,cdr3_length,v_call,d_call,cdr3_nt,cdr3_aa
many,TRBJ2-3,17,TRBV9,TRBD1,TGTGCCAGCAGCGTAGGGGTGGGACAGCGAAGCACAGATACGCAGTATTTT,CASSVGVGQRSTDTQYF
few,TRBJ2-3,13,TRBV7-2,NA,TGTGCCAGCAGCTTAGAAGCGGCAGATACGCAGTATTTT,CASSLEAADTQYF
NA,TRBJ2-7,12,TRBV2,NA,TGTGCCAGCGGTCGGGATACCTACGAGCAGTACTTC,CASGRDTYEQYF
NA,TRBJ2-5,14,TRBV18,NA,TGTGCCAGCTCACCACGGGCAGGGCAAGAGACCCAGTACTTC,CASSPRAGQETQYF
many,TRBJ2-3,15,TRBV7-2,TRBD1,TGTGCCAGCAGCTTAGACAGGGGGCGCACAGATACGCAGTATTTT,CASSLDRGRTDTQYF
few,TRBJ2-5,11,TRBV19,NA,TGTGCGGCGGGACTTCAAGAGACCCAGTACTTC,CAAGLQETQYF
few,TRBJ1-1,15,TRBV7-2,NA,TGTGCCAGCAGCTTCCCCCCGGGGCCTCGCACTGAAGCTTTCTTT,CASSFPPGPRTEAFF
NA,TRBJ2-2,12,TRBV7-6,NA,TGTGCCAGCAGCTCGACATGGGGGGAGCTGTTTTTT,CASSSTWGELFF
NA,TRBJ2-6,17,TRBV28,NA,TGTGCCAGCAGTTTACGGCAAGGCCTGGCTGGGGCCAACGTCCTGACTTTC,CASSLRQGLAGANVLTF
few,TRBJ1-1,13,TRBV4-1,NA,TGCGCCAGCAGCCAAACGATGAACACTGAAGCTTTCTTT,CASSQTMNTEAFF
many,TRBJ2-5,14,TRBV28,NA,TGTGCCAGCAACCCTTATGGGGGTCGAGAGACCCAGTACTTC,CASNPYGGRETQYF
many,TRBJ1-5,14,TRBV7-8,NA,TGTGCCAGCAGCTTAGATAGGGGTGCGAAGCCCCAGCATTTT,CASSLDRGAKPQHF
NA,TRBJ2-3,15,TRBV20-1,NA,TGCAGTGCTAGGAGAGCACTCGCGGGCGCAGATACGCAGTATTTT,CSARRALAGADTQYF
many,TRBJ2-7,13,TRBV7-8,TRBD1,TGTGCCAGCAGCTGGGGACAGACCTACGAGCAGTACTTC,CASSWGQTYEQYF
few,TRBJ2-1,20,TRBV20-1,TRBD2,TGCAGTGCTAGAGACTCGGTTTGGGTCATAGCGGGAGGAATCTACAATGAGCAGTTCTTC,CSARDSVWVIAGGIYNEQFF
NA,TRBJ2-5,13,TRBV2,TRBD2,TGTGCTGACGCGGGAGAGTGGGAAGAGACCCAGTACTTC,CADAGEWEETQYF
few,TRBJ1-1,17,TRBV7-3,TRBD1,TGTGCCAGCAGCTTAACCCCCTTACAGGGGGAGAACACTGAAGCTTTCTTT,CASSLTPLQGENTEAFF
NA,TRBJ2-3,13,TRBV7-9,NA,TGTGCCAGCATAATCCCCACCGCAGATACGCAGTATTTT,CASIIPTADTQYF
NA,TRBJ1-3,14,TRBV29-1,NA,TGCAGCGTTTACAGGGCAGAAAGTGGAAACACCATATATTTT,CSVYRAESGNTIYF
NA,TRBJ2-4,16,TRBV7-2,NA,TGTGCCAGCAGCTTAGCGACAGCTCTAGCCAAAAACATTCAGTACTTC,CASSLATALAKNIQYF
NA,TRBJ2-1,17,TRBV7-2,TRBD2,TGTGCCAGCAGCCAAGAGCGGGGACTAGCGCCGTACAATGAGCAGTTCTTC,CASSQERGLAPYNEQFF
few,TRBJ2-3,17,TRBV11-2,TRBD1,TGTGCCAGCAGCTTAGGTGTGGGGACAGGGGGCACAGATACGCAGTATTTT,CASSLGVGTGGTDTQYF